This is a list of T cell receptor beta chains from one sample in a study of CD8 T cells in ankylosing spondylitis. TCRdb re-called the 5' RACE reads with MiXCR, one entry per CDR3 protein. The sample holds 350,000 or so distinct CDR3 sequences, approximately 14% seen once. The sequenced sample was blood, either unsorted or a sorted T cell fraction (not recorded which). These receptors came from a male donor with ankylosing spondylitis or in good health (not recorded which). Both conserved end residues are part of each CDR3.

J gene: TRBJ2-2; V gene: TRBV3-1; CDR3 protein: CASSQSGLAGYHGGELFF
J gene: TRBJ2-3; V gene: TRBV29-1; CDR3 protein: CSGLTDTDTQYF
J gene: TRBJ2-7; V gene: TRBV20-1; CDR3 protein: CSAYSTGTGGNEQYF
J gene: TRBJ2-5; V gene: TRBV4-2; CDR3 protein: CASSPSGRGQETQYF
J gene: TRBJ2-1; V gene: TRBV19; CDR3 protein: CASSIAGAYNEQFF
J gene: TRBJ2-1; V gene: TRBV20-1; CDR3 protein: CSAIVTTSGGLFYNEQFF
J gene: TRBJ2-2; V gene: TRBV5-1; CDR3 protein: CASSENPGELFF
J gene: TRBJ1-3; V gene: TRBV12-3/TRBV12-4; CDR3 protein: CASSLELGGAGNTIYF
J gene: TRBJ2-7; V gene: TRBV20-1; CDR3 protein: CSASGGQAYEQYF
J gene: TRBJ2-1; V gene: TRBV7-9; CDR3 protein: CASSLVRLAGVKFF
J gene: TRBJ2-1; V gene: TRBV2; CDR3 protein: CASRGLAGKVSYNEQFF
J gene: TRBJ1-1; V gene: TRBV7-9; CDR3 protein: CASSLVGLANTEAFF
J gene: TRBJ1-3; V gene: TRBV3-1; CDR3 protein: CASSPTWGDGNTIYF
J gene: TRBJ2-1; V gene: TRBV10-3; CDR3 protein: CAISEYSGGHDEQFF
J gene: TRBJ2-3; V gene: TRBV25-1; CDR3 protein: CASSPGHITDTQYF
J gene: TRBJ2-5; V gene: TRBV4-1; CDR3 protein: CASSQDVTAGGTQYF
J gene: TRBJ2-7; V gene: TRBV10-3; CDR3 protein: CAIKTGKGEQYF
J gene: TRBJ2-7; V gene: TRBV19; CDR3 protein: CASSMGSTYEQYF
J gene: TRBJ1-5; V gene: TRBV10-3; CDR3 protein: CAISESGGANQPQHF
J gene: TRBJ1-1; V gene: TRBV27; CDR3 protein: CASPIAGRPNTEAFF
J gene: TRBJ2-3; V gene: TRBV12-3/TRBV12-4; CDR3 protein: CASSLSLARTDTQYF
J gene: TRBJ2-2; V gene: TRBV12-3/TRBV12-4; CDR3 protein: CASSSSPPDRTGELFF
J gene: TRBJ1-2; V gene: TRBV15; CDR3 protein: CATSAGGLGYGYTF
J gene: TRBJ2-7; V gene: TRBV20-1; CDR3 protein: CSARRDREEQYF
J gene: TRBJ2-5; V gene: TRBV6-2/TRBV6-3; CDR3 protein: CASRRPAAYQETQYF
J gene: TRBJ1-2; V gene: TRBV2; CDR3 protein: CASSVRYVDYGYTF
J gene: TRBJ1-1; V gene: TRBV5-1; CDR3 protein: CASSKDSVKGNTEAFF
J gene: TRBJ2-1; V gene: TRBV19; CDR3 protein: CASHSGGADEQFF
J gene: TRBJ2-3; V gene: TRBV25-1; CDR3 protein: CASSDQRSTDTQYF
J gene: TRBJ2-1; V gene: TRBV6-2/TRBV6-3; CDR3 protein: CASSYPPGTSGRANEQFF
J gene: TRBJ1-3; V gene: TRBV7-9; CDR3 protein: CASSWQAFPGNTIYF
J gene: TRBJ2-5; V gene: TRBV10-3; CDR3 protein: CASREGPQETQYF
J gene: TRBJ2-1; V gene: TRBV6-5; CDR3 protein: CASSFQHPAGPGGEQFF
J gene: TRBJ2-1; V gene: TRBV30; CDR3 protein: CAWTPRRYNEQFF
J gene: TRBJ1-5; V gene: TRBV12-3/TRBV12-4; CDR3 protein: CASTFRGANNQPQHF
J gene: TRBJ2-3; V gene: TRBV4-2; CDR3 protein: CASSQGYADTQYF
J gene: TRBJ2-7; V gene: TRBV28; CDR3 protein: CASSPTGYQSSYEQYF
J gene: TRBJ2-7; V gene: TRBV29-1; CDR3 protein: CSVATGNYEQYF
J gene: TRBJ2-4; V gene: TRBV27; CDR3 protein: CASSLWGGPGDIQYF
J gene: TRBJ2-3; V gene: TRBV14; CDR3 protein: CASSQDGFYTDTQYF
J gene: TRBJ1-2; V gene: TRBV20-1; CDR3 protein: CSAGEGANYGYTF
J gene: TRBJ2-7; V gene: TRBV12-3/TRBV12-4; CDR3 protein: CASRTGLAGDHEQYF
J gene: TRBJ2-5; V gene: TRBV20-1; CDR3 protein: CSAPIGQGGLAATWVAETQYF
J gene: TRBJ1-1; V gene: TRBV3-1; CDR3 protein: CASSHLTRPVNTEAFF
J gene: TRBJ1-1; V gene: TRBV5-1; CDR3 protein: CASKIQGTTHTEAFF
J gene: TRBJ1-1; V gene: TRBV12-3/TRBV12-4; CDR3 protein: CASSFGRNLGTEAFF
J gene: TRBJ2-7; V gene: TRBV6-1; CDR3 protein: CASTRGQDSGEQYF
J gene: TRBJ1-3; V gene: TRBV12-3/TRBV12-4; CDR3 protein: CASSTIPSGNTIYF
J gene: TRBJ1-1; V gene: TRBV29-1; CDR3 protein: CSVGGSLTEAFF
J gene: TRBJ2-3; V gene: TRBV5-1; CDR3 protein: CASSRGTEQGTDTQYF
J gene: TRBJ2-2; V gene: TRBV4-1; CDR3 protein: CASSQGGKRWGNTGELFF
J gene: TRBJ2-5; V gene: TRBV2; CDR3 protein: CASSDSVRGPQETQYF
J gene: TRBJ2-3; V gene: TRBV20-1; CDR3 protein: CSARDPRGSSTDTQYF
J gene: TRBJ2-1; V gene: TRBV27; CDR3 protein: CASRGQGVYEQFF
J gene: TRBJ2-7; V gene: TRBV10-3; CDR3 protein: CAISESSLAGVSYEQYF
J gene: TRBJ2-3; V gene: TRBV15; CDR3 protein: CATSREWTGTDTQYF
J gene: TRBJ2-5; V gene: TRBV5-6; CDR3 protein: CASSSHLLRQVETQYF
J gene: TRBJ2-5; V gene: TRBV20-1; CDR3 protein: CSARAGYETQYF
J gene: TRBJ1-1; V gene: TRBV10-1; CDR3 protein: CASRGAGKTEAFF
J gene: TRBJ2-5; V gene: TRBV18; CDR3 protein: CASSRTGTGRQETQYF